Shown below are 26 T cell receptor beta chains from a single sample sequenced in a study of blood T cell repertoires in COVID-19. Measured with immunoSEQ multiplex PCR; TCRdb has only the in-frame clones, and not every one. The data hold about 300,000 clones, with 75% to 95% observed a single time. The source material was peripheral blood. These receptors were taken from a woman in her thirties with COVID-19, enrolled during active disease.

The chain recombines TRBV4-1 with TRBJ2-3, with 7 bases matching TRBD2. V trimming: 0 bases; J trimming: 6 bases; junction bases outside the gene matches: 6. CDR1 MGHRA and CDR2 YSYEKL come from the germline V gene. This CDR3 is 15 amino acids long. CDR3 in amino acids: CASSQDPLAADTQYF. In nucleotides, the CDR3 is TGCGCCAGCAGCCAAGATCCCCTAGCGGCGGATACGCAGTATTTT.

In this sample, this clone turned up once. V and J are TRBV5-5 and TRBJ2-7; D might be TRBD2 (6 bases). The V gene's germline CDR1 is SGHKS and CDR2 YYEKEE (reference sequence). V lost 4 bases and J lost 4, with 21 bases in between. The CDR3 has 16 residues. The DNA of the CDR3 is TGTGCCAGCAGCCCACGGTCTTCGGGGGACGGGTACGAGCAGTACTTC. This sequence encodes CASSPRSSGDGYEQYF.

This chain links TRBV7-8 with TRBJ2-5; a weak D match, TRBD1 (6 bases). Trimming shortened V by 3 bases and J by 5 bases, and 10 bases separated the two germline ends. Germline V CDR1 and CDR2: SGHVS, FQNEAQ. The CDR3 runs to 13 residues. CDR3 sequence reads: CASSFQGRETQYF. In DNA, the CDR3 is TGTGCCAGCAGCTTCCAGGGGCGGGAGACCCAGTACTTC.

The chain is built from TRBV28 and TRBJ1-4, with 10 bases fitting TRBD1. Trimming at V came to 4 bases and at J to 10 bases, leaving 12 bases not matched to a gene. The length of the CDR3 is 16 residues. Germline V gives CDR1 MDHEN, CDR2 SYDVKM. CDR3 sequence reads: CASSYQSGTGVRKLFF. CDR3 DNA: TGTGCCAGCAGTTACCAGTCCGGGACAGGGGTCAGAAAACTGTTTTTT.

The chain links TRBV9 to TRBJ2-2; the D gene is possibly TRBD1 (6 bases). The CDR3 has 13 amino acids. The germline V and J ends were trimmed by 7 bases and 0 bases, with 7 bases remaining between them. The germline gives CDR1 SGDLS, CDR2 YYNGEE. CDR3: CASAGANTGELFF. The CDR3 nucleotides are TGTGCCAGCGCAGGGGCGAACACCGGGGAGCTGTTTTTT.

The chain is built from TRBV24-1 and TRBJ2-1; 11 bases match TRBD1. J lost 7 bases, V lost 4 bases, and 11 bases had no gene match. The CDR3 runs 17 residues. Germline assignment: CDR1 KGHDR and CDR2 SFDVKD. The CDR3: CATSEPGTGGFKNEQFF. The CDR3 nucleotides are TGTGCCACCAGTGAACCCGGGACAGGGGGTTTCAAAAATGAGCAGTTCTTC.

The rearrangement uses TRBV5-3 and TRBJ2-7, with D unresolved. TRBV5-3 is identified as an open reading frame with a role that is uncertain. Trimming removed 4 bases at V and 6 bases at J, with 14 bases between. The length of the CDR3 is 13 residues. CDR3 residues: CARSATPYCEQYF. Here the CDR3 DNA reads TGTGCCAGAAGCGCGACTCCTTATTGCGAGCAGTACTTC.

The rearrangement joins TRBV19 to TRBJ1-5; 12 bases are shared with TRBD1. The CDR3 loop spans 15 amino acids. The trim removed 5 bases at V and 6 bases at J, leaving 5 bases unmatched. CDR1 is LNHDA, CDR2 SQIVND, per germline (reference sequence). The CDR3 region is CASSPGTGGGQPQHF. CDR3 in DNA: TGTGCCAGTAGTCCCGGGACAGGGGGCGGTCAGCCCCAGCATTTT.

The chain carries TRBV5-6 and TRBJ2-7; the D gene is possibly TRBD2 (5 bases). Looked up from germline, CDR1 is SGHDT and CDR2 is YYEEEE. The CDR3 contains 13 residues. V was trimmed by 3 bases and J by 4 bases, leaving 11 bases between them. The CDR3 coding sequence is TGTGCCAGCAGCTGGACGGGAATTTACGAGCAGTACTTC. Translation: CASSWTGIYEQYF.

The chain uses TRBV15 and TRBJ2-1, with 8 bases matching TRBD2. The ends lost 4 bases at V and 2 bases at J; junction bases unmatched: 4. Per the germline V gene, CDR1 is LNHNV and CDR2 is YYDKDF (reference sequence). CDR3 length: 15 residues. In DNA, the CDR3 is TGTGCCACCAGCACCCGACTAGCGACCTACAATGAGCAGTTCTTC. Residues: CATSTRLATYNEQFF. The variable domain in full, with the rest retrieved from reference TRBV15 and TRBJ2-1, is DAMVIQNPRYQVTQFGKPVTLSCSQTLNHNVMYWYQQKSSQAPKLLFHYYDKDFNNEADTPDNFQSRRPNTSFCFLDIRSPGLGDTAMYLCATSTRLATYNEQFFGPGTRLTVL.

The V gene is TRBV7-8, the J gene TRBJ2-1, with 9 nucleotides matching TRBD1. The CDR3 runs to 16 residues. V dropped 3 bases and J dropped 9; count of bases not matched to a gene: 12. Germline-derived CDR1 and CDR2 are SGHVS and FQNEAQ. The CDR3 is CASSFPRDRDEGEQFF. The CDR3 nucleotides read TGTGCCAGCAGCTTCCCTCGGGACAGGGACGAGGGTGAGCAGTTCTTC.

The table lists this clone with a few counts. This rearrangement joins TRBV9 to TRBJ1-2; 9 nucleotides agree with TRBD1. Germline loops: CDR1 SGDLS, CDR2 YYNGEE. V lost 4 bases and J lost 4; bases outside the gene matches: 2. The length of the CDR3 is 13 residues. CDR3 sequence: CASSPGQGYGYTF. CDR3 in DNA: TGTGCCAGCAGCCCGGGACAGGGCTATGGCTACACCTTC.

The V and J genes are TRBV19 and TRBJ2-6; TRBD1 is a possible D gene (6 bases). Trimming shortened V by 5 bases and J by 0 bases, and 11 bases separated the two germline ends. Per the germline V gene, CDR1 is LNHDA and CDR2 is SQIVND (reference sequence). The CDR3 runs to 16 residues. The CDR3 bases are TGTGCCAGTAGTTCCGACAGGATCTCTGGGGCCAACGTCCTGACTTTC. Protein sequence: CASSSDRISGANVLTF.

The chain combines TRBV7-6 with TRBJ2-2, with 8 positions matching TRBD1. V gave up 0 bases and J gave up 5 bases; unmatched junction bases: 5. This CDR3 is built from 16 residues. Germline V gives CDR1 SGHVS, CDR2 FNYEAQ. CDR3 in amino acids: CASSLARTGRTGELFF. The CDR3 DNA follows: TGTGCCAGCAGCTTAGCCCGGACAGGGAGGACCGGGGAGCTGTTTTTT.

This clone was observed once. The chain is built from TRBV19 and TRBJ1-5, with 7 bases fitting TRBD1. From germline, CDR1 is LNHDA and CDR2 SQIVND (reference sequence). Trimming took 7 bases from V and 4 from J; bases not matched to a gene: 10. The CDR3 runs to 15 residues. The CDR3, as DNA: TGTGCCAGTAACCCTGAGGACAGGCCAAATCAGCCCCAGCATTTT. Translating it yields CASNPEDRPNQPQHF.

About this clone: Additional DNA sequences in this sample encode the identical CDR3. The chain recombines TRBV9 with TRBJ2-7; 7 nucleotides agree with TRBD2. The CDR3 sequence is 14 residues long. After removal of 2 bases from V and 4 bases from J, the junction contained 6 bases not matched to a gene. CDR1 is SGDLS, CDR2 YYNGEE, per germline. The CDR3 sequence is CASSVGVGGYEQYF. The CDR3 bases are TGTGCCAGCAGCGTCGGGGTCGGGGGGTACGAGCAGTACTTC. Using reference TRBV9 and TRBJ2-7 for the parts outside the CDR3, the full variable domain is DSGVTQTPKHLITATGQRVTLRCSPRSGDLSVYWYQQSLDQGLQFLIQYYNGEERAKGNILERFSAQQFPDLHSELNLSSLELGDSALYFCASSVGVGGYEQYFGPGTRLTVT.

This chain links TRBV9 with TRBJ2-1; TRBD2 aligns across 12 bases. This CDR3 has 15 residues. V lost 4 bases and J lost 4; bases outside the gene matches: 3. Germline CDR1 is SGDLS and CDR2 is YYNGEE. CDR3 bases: TGTGCCAGCAGCCCGACTAGCGGGAGTTACAATGAGCAGTTCTTC. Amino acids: CASSPTSGSYNEQFF.

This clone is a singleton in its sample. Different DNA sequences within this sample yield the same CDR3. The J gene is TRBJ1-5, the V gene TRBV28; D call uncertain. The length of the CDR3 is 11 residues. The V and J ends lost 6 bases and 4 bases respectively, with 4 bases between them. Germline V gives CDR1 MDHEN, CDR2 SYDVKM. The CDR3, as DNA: TGTGCCAGCAGCTTTAATCAGCCCCAGCATTTT. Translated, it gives CASSFNQPQHF.

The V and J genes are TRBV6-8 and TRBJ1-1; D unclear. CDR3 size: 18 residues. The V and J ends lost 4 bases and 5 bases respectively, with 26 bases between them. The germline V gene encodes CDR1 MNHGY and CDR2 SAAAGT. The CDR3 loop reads CASSLSSWRVGETTEAFF. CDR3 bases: TGTGCCAGCAGTTTGTCCTCCTGGCGGGTCGGGGAGACAACTGAAGCTTTCTTT.

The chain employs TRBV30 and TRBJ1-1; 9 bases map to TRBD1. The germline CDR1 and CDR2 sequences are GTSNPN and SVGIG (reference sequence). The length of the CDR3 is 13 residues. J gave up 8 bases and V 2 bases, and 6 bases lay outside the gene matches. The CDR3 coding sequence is TGTGCCTGGAGTATGGGACAGGGCTTGGAAGCTTTCTTT. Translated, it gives CAWSMGQGLEAFF.

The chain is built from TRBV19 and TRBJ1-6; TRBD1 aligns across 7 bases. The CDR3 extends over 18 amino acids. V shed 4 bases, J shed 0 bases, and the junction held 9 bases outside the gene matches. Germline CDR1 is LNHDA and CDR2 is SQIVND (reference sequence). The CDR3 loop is CASSTRQGRSSYNSPLHF. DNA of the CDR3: TGTGCCAGTAGTACGAGACAGGGCCGGAGCTCCTATAATTCACCCCTCCACTTT.

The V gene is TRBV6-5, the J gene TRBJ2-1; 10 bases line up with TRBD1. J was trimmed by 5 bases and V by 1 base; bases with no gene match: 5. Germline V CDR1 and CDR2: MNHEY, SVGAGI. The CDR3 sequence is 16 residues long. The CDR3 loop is CASSYWTGGGDNEQFF. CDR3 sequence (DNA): TGTGCCAGCAGTTACTGGACAGGGGGTGGGGACAATGAGCAGTTCTTC.

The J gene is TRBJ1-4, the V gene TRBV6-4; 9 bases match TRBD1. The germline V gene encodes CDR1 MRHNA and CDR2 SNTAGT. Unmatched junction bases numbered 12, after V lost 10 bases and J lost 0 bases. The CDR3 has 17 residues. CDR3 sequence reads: CATLGDRERATNEKLFF. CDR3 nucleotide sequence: TGTGCCACCCTTGGGGACAGGGAACGTGCAACTAATGAAAAACTGTTTTTT.

CDR3 loop: CASSDGTGGPYYGYTF. Written as DNA, the CDR3 is TGTGCCAGCAGTGACGGGACAGGGGGTCCCTACTATGGCTACACCTTC. The chain uses TRBV6-1 and TRBJ1-2; the match to TRBD1 covers 11 bases. This CDR3 is 16 amino acids long. The junction had 6 bases not matched to a gene; V was cut back by 3 bases and J by 3 bases. Looked up from germline, CDR1 is MNHNS and CDR2 is SASEGT.

CDR3 amino acids: CASSRQGVRPQHF. CDR3 bases: TGTGCCAGCAGCCGACAGGGGGTAAGGCCCCAGCATTTT. The chain employs TRBV5-8 and TRBJ1-5, with 9 bases identical to TRBD1. The trim removed 4 bases at V and 9 bases at J, leaving 5 bases unmatched. The germline V gene has CDR1 SGHTS and CDR2 YDEGEE. There are 13 residues in the CDR3.

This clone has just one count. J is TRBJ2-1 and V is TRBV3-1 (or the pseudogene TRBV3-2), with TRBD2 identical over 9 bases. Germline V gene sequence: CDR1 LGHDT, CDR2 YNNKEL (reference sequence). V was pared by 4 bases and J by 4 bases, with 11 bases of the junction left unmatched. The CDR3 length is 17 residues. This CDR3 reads CASSLRSGRGNYNEQFF. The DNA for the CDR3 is TGTGCCAGCAGCCTTCGTAGCGGGAGAGGTAATTACAATGAGCAGTTCTTC.